A selection of T cell receptor beta chains follows, all from one sample in a study of early T cells in non-severe SARS-CoV-2 infection. TCRdb processed the 5' RACE reads anew with MiXCR; each CDR3 protein has one entry. The sample comprises more than 50,000 distinct CDR3 sequences, more than 9.5% of which are singletons, and 9.5% to 10% rests with the top ten. Sequenced sample: whole blood. All receptors derive from an adult who was a healthcare worker with PCR-confirmed SARS-CoV-2 infection or an uninfected control (not recorded which). Each CDR3 is given without its conserved first and last residue. Each record gives: V gene, CDR3 protein.

v_gene: TRBV28; CDR3aa: ASIPWAGAYEQY
v_gene: TRBV7-8; CDR3aa: ASSAFVPLSSYNEQF
v_gene: TRBV7-2; CDR3aa: ASSLMRANYEQY
v_gene: TRBV28; CDR3aa: ASSLFPYEQY
v_gene: TRBV29-1; CDR3aa: SVGYPGLAGGAPY
v_gene: TRBV9; CDR3aa: ASSAGGASSYEQY
v_gene: TRBV29-1; CDR3aa: SVARWAGRPYEQY
v_gene: TRBV7-2; CDR3aa: ASSSFTSAQETQY
v_gene: TRBV18; CDR3aa: ASSPLEDLTEAF
v_gene: TRBV6-1; CDR3aa: ASSQLGSTEAF
v_gene: TRBV7-3; CDR3aa: ASSFGRGNSPLH
v_gene: TRBV12-3/TRBV12-4; CDR3aa: ASSPLEGYGYT
v_gene: TRBV7-9; CDR3aa: ASSLEGINTEAF
v_gene: TRBV15; CDR3aa: ATSRDLGHSTEAF
v_gene: TRBV2; CDR3aa: ASRGQGQPQH
v_gene: TRBV20-1; CDR3aa: SASAGVGTDTQY
v_gene: TRBV28; CDR3aa: ASSFIRDQPQH
v_gene: TRBV4-1; CDR3aa: ASSQRTGVQPQH
v_gene: TRBV4-2; CDR3aa: ASSPERETSGANVLI
v_gene: TRBV21-1; CDR3aa: ASRPDRGPTWEQY
v_gene: TRBV7-6; CDR3aa: ASSSGLAGPGEQY
v_gene: TRBV6-6; CDR3aa: ASSRRGGKNTEAF